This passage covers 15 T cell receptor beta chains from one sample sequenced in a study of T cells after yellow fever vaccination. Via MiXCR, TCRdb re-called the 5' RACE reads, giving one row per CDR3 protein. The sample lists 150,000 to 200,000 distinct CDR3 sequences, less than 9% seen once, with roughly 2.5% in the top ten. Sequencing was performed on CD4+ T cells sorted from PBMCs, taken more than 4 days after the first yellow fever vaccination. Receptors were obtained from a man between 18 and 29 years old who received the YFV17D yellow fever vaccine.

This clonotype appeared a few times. The CDR3, as DNA: TGCGCCAGCAGCCCGGACCCCCTTGGCGGGGGAAACACTGAAGCTTTCTTT. This translates into CASSPDPLGGGNTEAFF. This chain connects TRBV5-1 to TRBJ1-1; D may be TRBD1 (5 bases). Trimming left V 4 bases short and J 2 bases short, with 21 bases between. The length of the CDR3 is 17 residues. Germline CDR1 SGHRS, CDR2 YFSETQ.

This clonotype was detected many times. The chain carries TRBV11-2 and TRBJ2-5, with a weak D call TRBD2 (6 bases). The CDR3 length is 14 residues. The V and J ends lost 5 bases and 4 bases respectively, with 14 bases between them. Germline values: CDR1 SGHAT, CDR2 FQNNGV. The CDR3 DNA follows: TGTGCCAGCAGCCCCGAGGCGGGGACAGAGACCCAGTACTTC. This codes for CASSPEAGTETQYF.

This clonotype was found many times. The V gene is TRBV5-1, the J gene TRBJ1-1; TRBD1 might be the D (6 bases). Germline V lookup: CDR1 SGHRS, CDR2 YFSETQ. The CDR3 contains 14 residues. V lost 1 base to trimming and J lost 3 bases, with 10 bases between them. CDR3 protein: CASSLTPGDTEAFF. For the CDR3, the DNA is TGCGCCAGCAGCTTGACCCCAGGGGACACTGAAGCTTTCTTT.

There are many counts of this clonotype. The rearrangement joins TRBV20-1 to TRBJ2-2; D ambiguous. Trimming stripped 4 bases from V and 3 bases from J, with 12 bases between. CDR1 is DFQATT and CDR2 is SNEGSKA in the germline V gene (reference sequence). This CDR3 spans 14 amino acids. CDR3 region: CSANRALDTGELFF. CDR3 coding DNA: TGCAGTGCTAACCGGGCCCTAGACACCGGGGAGCTGTTTTTT.

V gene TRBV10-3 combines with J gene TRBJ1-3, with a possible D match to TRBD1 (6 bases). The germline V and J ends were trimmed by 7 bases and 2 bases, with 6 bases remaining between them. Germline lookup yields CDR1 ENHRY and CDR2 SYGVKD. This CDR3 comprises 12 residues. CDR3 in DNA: TGTGCCATCACAGGGGCTGGAAACACCATATATTTT. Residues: CAITGAGNTIYF.

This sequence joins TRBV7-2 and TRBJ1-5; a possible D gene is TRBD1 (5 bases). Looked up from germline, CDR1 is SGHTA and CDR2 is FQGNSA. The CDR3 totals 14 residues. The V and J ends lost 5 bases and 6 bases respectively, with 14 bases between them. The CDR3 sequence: CASSRGLTGQPQHF. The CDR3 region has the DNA TGTGCCAGCAGCCGGGGACTCACAGGTCAGCCCCAGCATTTT.

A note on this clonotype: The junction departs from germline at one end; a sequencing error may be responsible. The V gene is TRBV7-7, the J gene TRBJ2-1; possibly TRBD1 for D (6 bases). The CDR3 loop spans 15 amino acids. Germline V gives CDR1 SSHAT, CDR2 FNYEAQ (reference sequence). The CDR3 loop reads CASSLGQPGYNEQFF. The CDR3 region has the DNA TGTGCTAGCAGCCTAGGACAGCCTGGTTATAATGAGCAGTTCTTC.

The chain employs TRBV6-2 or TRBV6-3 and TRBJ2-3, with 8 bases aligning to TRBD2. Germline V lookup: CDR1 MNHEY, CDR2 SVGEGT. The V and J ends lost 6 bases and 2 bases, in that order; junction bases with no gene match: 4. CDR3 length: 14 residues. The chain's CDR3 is CASRSSGITDTQYF. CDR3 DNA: TGTGCCAGCAGAAGTAGCGGGATCACAGATACGCAGTATTTT.

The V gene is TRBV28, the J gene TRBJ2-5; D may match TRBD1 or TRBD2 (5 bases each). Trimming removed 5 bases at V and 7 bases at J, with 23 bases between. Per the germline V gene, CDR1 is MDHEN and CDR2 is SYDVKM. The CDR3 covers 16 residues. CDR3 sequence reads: CASSPGVGAPRGTQYF. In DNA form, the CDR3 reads TGTGCCAGCAGTCCCGGCGTCGGGGCACCACGGGGGACCCAGTACTTC.

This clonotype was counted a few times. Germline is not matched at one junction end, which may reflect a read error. The CDR3 region is CASSLSLATRELFF. CDR3 in DNA: TGTGCCAGCAGCTTGTCACTAGCCACCCGGGAGCTGTTTTTT. The V and J genes are TRBV11-2 and TRBJ2-2, with D possibly matching TRBD2 (6 bases). The CDR3 covers 14 residues. Germline V gene sequence: CDR1 SGHAT, CDR2 FQNNGV. The variable domain in full, with the rest retrieved from reference TRBV11-2 and TRBJ2-2, is EAGVAQSPRYKIIEKRQSVAFWCNPISGHATLYWYQQILGQGPKLLIQFQNNGVVDDSQLPKDRFSAERLKGVDSTLKIQPAKLEDSAVYLCASSLSLATRELFFGEGSRLTVL.

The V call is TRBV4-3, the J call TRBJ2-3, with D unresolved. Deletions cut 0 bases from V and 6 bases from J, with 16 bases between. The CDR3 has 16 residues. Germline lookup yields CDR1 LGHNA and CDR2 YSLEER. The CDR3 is CASSQENSKVGDTQYF. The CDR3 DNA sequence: TGCGCCAGCAGCCAAGAGAATAGCAAGGTGGGGGATACGCAGTATTTT.

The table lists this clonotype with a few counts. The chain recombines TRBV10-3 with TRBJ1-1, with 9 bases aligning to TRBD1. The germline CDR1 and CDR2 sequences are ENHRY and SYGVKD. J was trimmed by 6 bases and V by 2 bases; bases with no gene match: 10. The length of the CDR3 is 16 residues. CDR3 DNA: TGTGCCATCAGTGAGCCGTGGACAGGGGATTCTTCTGAAGCTTTCTTT. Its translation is CAISEPWTGDSSEAFF.

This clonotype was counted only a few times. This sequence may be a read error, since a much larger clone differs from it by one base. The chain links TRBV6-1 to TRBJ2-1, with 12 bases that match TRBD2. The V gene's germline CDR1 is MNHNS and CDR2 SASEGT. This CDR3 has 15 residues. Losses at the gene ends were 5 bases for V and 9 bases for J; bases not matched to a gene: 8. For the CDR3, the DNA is TGTGCCAGCAGTCCCCTAGCGGGGGGGTTCGGTGAGCAGTTCTTC. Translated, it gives CASSPLAGGFGEQFF.

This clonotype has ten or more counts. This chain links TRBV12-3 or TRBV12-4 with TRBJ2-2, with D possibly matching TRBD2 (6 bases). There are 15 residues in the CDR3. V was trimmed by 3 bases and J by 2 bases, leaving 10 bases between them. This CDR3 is CASSFGTYNTGELFF. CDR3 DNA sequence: TGTGCCAGCAGTTTCGGGACTTACAACACCGGGGAGCTGTTTTTT.

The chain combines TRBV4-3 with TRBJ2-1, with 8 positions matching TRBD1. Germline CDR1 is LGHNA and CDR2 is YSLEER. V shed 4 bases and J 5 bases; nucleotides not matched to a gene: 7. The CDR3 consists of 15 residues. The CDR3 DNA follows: TGCGCCAGCAGCCGGAGTGACAGGGGAAACAATGAGCAGTTCTTC. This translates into CASSRSDRGNNEQFF.